A single sample gave rise to the 11 T cell receptor beta chains below, sequenced in a study of regulatory T cells in long-lasting Graves disease. As to time point: newly diagnosed GD, antithyroid drugs for less than 3 months. Following extraction of RNA from PBMCs, that RNA was used to make the TCR library. The authors built TCR beta libraries using iRepertoire HTBI primers and Arm-PCR of CDR3 regions. TCRdb independently ran MiXCR on the multiplex PCR reads; one entry per CDR3 protein. The top ten hold 15% to 20% of the sample, which has just over 600,000 distinct CDR3 sequences, 15% to 20% seen once. This same sample was also part of a study on T cells in Graves' hyperthyroidism and ophthalmopathy.

Here the sequenced sample was peripheral blood mononuclear cells (PBMCs), taken at new diagnosis, from a patient treated with antithyroid drugs. All receptors come from a woman aged 30 to 39 with Graves disease.

Turning to this clonotype: This may be a read error: a much more frequent sequence differs by one nucleotide. The V and J genes are TRBV12-3 or TRBV12-4 and TRBJ2-7, with unresolved D. V was clipped by 9 bases and J by 6 bases, with 12 bases between them. The CDR3 has 11 residues. The CDR3 reads CARSIATEQYF. CDR3 in DNA: TGTGCCAGGAGTATTGCGACCGAGCAGTACTTC.

This clonotype appeared a few times. The V gene is TRBV2, the J gene TRBJ1-5; a weak D match, TRBD1 (5 bases). Trimming left V 11 bases short and J 2 bases short, with 16 bases between. This CDR3 contains 14 residues. Looked up from germline, CDR1 is SNHLY and CDR2 is FYNNEI. In DNA form, the CDR3 reads TGTGCCTCCTCCCGGGACGGCGGCAATCAGCCCCAGCATTTT. Its translation: CASSRDGGNQPQHF.

This clonotype occurred many times. The gene calls are TRBV7-2 and TRBJ2-7; TRBD2 aligns across 14 bases. This CDR3 comprises 17 residues. Germline V gene lookup returns CDR1 SGHTA and CDR2 FQGNSA. Trimming took 5 bases from V and 8 from J; bases not matched to a gene: 14. CDR3: CASSLGGLAGEGGKQYF. Written as DNA, the CDR3 is TGTGCCAGCAGCCTCGGGGGACTAGCGGGAGAGGGGGGAAAGCAGTACTTC.

This clonotype was seen many times. The chain carries TRBV28 and TRBJ1-5; 7 positions match TRBD1. J gave up 15 bases and V 0 bases, and 5 bases lay outside the gene matches. Germline CDR1 is MDHEN and CDR2 is SYDVKM. The CDR3 is 12 residues long. The CDR3 sequence is CASSLWTGRWHF. CDR3 DNA sequence: TGTGCCAGCAGTTTATGGACAGGGCGGTGGCATTTT.

This clonotype was picked up a small number of times. The chain employs TRBV10-2 and TRBJ1-1; D is uncertain. The germline gives CDR1 WSHSY, CDR2 SAAADI. CDR3 length equals 12 residues. Trimming removed 7 bases from V and 1 base from J, with 7 bases in between. The CDR3 DNA reads as TGCGCCAGCACCCAGGAGAACACTGAAGCTTTCTTT. Amino acids: CASTQENTEAFF.

This clonotype was picked up many times. V and J are TRBV28 and TRBJ2-1, with 7 bases identical to TRBD2. V lost 10 bases and J lost 8; bases outside the gene matches: 14. The CDR3 extends over 14 amino acids. CDR1 and CDR2 (germline): MDHEN, SYDVKM. The chain's CDR3 is CATLGGRRGYEQFF. The CDR3 DNA reads as TGTGCCACCCTTGGCGGGAGAAGGGGATATGAGCAGTTCTTC.

This clonotype was detected a few times. The chain links TRBV6-1 to TRBJ2-5; tentative D call: TRBD1 (5 bases). The germline V gene has CDR1 MNHNS and CDR2 SASEGT. The CDR3 totals 16 residues. Trimming shortened V by 0 bases and J by 2 bases, and 13 bases separated the two germline ends. The CDR3 protein is CASSEASGAPQETQYF. The CDR3 DNA reads TGTGCCAGCAGTGAAGCTAGTGGGGCACCTCAAGAGACCCAGTACTTC.

This clonotype was seen ten or more times. This chain uses TRBV7-3 with TRBJ2-5, with 8 bases matching TRBD2. The V gene end was trimmed by 0 bases and the J gene end by 1 base; junction bases not matched to a gene: 4. CDR1 is SGHTA and CDR2 is FQGTGA in the germline V gene. This CDR3 contains 16 residues. The CDR3 DNA follows: TGTGCCAGCAGCTTAACTAGCGGGGTATTCCAAGAGACCCAGTACTTC. Protein sequence: CASSLTSGVFQETQYF.

This clonotype was counted between two and nine times. This chain uses TRBV7-9 with TRBJ1-1; no clear D. Germline CDR1 SEHNR, CDR2 FQNEAQ (reference sequence). Trimming removed 2 bases from V and 0 bases from J, with 10 bases in between. This CDR3 spans 15 amino acids. In nucleotides, the CDR3 is TGTGCCAGCAGCTTACGGCAGGAGGTGAACACTGAAGCTTTCTTT. It specifies CASSLRQEVNTEAFF.

This clonotype was recorded a few times. The rearrangement uses TRBV10-3 and TRBJ2-2, with D possibly TRBD1 on 6 matching bases. The CDR3 spans 15 residues. V was cut by 5 bases and J by 1 base, with 11 bases left in between. CDR1 and CDR2 (germline): ENHRY, SYGVKD. CDR3 nucleotide sequence: TGTGCCATCAGTTCCGGGACACAGAACACCGGGGAGCTGTTTTTT. It encodes CAISSGTQNTGELFF.

Worth noting for this clonotype: This may be a read error: a much more frequent sequence differs by one nucleotide. V gene TRBV6-1 combines with J gene TRBJ1-5; tentatively, D is TRBD1 (5 bases). The V gene lost 8 bases and the J gene lost 0 bases, with 17 bases spanning the gap. The CDR3 sequence is 16 residues long. Germline CDR1 is MNHNS and CDR2 is SASEGT. The DNA for the CDR3 is TGTGCCAGCGGTTTGGACATGTCATATAGCAATCAGCCCCAGCATTTT. Translating gives CASGLDMSYSNQPQHF.